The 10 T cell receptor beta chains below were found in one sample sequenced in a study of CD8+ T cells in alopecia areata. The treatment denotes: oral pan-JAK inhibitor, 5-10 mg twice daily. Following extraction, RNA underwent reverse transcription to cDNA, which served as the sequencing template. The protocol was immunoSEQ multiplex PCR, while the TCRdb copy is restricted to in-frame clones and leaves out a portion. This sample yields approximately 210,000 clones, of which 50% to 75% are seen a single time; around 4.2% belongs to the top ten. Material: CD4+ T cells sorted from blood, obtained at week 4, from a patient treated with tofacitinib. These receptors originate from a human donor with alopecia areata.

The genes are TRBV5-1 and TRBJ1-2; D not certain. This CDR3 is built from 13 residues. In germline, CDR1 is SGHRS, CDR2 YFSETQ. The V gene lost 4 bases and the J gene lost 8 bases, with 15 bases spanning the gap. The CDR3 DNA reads TGCGCCAGCAGCCTTGGAAGCCTGGGGGGCTACACCTTC. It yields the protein CASSLGSLGGYTF.

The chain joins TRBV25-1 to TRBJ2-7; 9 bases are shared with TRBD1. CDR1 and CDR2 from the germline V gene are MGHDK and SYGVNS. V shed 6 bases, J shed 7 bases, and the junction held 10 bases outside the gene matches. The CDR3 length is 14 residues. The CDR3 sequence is CASSITGQGGEQYF. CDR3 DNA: TGTGCCAGCAGCATAACGGGACAGGGTGGGGAGCAGTACTTC.

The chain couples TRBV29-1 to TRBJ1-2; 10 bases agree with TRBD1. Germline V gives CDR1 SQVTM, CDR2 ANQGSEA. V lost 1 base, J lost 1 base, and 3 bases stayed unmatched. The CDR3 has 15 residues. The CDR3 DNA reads TGCAGCGTTGAAGGGGGACAGGGGTTTAACTATGGCTACACCTTC. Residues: CSVEGGQGFNYGYTF.

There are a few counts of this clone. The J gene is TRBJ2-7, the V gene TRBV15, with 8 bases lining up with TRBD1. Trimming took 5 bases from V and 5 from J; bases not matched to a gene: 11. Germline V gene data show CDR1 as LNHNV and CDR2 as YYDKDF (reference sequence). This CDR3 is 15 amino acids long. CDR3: CATSGSGQGANEQYF. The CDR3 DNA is TGTGCCACCAGCGGGAGCGGGCAGGGGGCGAACGAGCAGTACTTC.

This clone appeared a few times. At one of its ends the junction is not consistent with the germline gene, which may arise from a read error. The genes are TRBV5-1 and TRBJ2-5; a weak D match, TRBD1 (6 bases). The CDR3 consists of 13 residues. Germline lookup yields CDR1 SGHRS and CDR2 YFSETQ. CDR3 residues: CASSRWGRETQYF. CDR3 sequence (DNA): TGTGCCAGCAGCCGTTGGGGGCGGGAGACCCAGTACTTC.

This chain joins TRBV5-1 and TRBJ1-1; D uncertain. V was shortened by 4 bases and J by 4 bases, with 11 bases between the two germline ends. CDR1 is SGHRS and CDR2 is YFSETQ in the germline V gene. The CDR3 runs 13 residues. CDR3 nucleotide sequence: TGCGCCAGCAGCCCGGCCGGCAGCACTGAAGCTTTCTTT. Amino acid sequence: CASSPAGSTEAFF.

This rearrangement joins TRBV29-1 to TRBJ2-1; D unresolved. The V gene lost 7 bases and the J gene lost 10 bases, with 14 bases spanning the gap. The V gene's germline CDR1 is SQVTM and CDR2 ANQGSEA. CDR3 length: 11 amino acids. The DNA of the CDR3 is TGCAGCGGCGGCGAGGTAAGGGAGCAGTTCTTC. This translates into CSGGEVREQFF.

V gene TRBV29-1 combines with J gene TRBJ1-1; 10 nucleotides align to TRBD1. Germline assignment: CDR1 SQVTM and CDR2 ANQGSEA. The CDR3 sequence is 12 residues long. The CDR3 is CRGQGLNTEAFF. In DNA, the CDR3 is TGCAGGGGACAGGGGTTGAACACTGAAGCTTTCTTT.

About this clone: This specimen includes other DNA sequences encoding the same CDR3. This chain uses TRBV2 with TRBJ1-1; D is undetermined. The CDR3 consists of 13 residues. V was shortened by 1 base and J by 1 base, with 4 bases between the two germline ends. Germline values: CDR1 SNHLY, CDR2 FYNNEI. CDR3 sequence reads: CASSEGGNTEAFF. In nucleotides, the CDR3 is TGTGCCAGCAGTGAAGGAGGGAACACTGAAGCTTTCTTT.

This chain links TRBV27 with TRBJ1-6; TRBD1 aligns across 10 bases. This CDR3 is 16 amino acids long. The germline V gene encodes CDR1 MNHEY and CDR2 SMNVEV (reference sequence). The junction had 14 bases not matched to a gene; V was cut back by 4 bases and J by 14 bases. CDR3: CASSWDLGQGSGALHF. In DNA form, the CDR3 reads TGTGCCAGCAGTTGGGACCTGGGACAGGGGAGCGGAGCCCTCCACTTT.